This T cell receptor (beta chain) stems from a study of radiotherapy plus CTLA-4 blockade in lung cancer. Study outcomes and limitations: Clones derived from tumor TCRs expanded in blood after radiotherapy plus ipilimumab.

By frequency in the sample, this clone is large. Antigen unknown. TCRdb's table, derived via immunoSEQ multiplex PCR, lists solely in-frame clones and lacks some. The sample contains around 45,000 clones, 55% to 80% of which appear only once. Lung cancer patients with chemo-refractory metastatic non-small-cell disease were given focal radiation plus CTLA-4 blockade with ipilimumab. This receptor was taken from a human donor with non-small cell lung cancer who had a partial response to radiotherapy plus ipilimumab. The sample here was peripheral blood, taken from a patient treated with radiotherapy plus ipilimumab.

The CDR3, as DNA: TGTGCCATCAGTGAGCCGGGGACAGGCCAGAACACTGAAGCTTTCTTT. It is translated as CAISEPGTGQNTEAFF. The chain carries TRBV10-3 and TRBJ1-1; TRBD1 agrees at 8 bases. CDR1 is ENHRY and CDR2 is SYGVKD in the germline V gene. This CDR3 spans 16 amino acids. J gave up 1 base and V 2 bases, and 6 bases lay outside the gene matches.